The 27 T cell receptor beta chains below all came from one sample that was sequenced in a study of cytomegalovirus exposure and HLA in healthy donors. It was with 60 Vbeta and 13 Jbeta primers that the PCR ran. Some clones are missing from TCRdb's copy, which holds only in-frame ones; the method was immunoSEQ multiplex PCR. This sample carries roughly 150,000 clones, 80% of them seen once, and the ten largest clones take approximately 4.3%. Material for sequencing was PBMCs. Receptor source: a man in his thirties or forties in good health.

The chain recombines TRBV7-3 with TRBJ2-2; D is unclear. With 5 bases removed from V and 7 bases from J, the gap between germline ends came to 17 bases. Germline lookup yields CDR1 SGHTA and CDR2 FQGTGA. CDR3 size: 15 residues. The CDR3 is CASSPQGAPGGELFF. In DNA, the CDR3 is TGTGCCAGCAGCCCCCAAGGAGCGCCGGGCGGGGAGCTGTTTTTT.

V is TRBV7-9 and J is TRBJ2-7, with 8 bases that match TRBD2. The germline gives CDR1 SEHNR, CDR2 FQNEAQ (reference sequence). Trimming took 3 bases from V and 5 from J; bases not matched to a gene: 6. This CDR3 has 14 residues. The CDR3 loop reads CASSFSPAGDEQYF. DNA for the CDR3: TGTGCCAGCAGCTTCTCGCCAGCGGGAGACGAGCAGTACTTC.

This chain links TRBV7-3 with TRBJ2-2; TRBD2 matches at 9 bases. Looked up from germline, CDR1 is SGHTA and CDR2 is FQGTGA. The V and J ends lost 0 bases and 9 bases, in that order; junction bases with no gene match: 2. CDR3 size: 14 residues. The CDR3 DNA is TGTGCCAGCAGCTTAACTAGCGGGAGTTGGGAGCTGTTTTTT. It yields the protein CASSLTSGSWELFF.

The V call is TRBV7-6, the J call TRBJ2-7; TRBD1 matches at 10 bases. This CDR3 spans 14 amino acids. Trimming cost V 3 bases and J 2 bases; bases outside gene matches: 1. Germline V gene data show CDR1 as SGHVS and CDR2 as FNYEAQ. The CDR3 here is CASSLGTGAYEQYF. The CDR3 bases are TGTGCCAGCAGCTTGGGGACAGGGGCCTACGAGCAGTACTTC.

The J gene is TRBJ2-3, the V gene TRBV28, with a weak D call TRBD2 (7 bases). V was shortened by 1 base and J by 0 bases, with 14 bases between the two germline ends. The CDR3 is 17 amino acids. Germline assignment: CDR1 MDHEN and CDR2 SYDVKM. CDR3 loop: CASSLFVGGASTDTQYF. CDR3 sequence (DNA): TGTGCCAGCAGTTTATTCGTGGGGGGGGCTAGCACAGATACGCAGTATTTT.

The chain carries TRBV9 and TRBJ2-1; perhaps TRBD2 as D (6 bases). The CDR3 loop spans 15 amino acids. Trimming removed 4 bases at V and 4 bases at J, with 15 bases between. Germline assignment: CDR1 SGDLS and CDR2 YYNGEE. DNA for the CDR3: TGTGCCAGCAGCTTTCTTAGCGGAGCTTACAATGAGCAGTTCTTC. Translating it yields CASSFLSGAYNEQFF.

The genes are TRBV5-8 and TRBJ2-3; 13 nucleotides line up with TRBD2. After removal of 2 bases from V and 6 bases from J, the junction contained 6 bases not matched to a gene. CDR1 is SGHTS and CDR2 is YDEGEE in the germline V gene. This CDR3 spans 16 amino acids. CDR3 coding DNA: TGTGCCAGCAGCTTCCGACTAGCGGGAGGACGTGATACGCAGTATTTT. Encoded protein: CASSFRLAGGRDTQYF. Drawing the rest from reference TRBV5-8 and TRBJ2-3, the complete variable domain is EAGVTQSPTHLIKTRGQQATLRCSPISGHTSVYWYQQALGLGLQFLLWYDEGEERNRGNFPPRFSGRQFPNYSSELNVNALELEDSALYLCASSFRLAGGRDTQYFGPGTRLTVL.

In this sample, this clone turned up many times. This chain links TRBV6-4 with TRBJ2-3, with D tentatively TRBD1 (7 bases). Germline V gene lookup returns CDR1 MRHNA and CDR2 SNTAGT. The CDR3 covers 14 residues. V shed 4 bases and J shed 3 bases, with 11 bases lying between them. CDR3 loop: CASSGGTATDTQYF. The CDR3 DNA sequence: TGTGCCAGCAGTGGCGGGACAGCTACAGATACGCAGTATTTT.

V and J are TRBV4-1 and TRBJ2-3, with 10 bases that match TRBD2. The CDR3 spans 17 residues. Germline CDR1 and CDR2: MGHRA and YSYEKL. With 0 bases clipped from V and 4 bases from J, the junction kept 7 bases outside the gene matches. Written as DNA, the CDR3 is TGCGCCAGCAGCCAAGATAGGCTAGCGGGAGTAGCAGATACGCAGTATTTT. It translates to CASSQDRLAGVADTQYF.

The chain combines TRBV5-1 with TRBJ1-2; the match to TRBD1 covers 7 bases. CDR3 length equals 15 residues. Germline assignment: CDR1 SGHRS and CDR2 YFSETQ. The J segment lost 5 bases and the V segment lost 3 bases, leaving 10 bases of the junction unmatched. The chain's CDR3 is CASSSNPGQIYGYTF. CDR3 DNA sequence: TGCGCCAGCAGCTCGAACCCGGGACAGATATATGGCTACACCTTC. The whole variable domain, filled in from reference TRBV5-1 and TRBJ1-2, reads KAGVTQTPRYLIKTRGQQVTLSCSPISGHRSVSWYQQTPGQGLQFLFEYFSETQRNKGNFPGRFSGRQFSNSRSEMNVSTLELGDSALYLCASSSNPGQIYGYTFGSGTRLTVV.

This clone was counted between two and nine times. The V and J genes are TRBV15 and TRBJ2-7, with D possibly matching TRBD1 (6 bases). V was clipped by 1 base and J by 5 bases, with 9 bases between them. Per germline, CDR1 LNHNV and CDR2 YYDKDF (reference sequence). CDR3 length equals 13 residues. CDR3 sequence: CATSRGAGDEQYF. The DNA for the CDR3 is TGTGCCACCAGCAGAGGGGCAGGGGACGAGCAGTACTTC. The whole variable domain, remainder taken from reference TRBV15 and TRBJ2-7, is DAMVIQNPRYQVTQFGKPVTLSCSQTLNHNVMYWYQQKSSQAPKLLFHYYDKDFNNEADTPDNFQSRRPNTSFCFLDIRSPGLGDTAMYLCATSRGAGDEQYFGPGTRLTVT.

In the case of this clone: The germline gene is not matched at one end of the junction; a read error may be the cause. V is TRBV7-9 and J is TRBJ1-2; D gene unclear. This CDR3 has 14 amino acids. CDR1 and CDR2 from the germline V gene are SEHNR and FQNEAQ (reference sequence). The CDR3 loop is CSSSLGPIGRGYTF. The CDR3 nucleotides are TGTTCCAGCAGCTTAGGACCTATTGGGAGGGGCTACACCTTC.

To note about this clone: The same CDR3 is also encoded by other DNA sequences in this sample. The CDR3 region is CATSRDRNYGYTF. The CDR3 DNA reads TGTGCCACCAGCAGAGACAGGAACTATGGCTACACCTTC. The rearrangement uses TRBV15 and TRBJ1-2; no firm D call. V lost 0 bases and J 2 bases, leaving 4 bases between the germline ends. The CDR3 covers 13 residues. CDR1 and CDR2 (germline): LNHNV, YYDKDF (reference sequence).

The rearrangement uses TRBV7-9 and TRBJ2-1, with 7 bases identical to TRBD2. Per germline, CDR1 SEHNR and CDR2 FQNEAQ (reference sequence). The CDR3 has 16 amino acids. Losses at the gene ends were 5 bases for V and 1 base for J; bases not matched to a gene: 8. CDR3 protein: CASSGRALGSYNEQFF. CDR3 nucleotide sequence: TGTGCCAGCAGCGGGAGGGCTTTAGGGTCCTACAATGAGCAGTTCTTC. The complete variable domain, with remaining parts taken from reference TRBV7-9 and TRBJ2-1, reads DTGVSQNPRHKITKRGQNVTFRCDPISEHNRLYWYRQTLGQGPEFLTYFQNEAQLEKSRLLSDRFSAERPKGSFSTLEIQRTEQGDSAMYLCASSGRALGSYNEQFFGPGTRLTVL.

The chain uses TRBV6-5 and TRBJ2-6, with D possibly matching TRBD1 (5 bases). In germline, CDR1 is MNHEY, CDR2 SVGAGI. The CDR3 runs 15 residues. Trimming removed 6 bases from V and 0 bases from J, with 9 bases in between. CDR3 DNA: TGTGCCAGCAGACAGGAGTACTCTGGGGCCAACGTCCTGACTTTC. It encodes CASRQEYSGANVLTF.

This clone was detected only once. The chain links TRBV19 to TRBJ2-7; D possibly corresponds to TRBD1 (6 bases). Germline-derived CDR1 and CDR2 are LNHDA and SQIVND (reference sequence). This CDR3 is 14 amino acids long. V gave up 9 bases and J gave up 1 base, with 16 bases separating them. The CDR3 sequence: CARFPGHLSYEQYF. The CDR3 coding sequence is TGTGCCAGATTCCCGGGACACCTATCCTACGAGCAGTACTTC. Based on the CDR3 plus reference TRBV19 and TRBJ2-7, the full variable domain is DGGITQSPKYLFRKEGQNVTLSCEQNLNHDAMYWYRQDPGQGLRLIYYSQIVNDFQKGDIAEGYSVSREKKESFPLTVTSAQKNPTAFYLCARFPGHLSYEQYFGPGTRLTVT.

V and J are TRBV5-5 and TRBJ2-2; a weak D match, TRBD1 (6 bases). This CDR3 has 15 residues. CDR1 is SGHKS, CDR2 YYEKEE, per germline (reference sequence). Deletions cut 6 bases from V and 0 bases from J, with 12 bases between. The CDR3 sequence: CASTNRDPNTGELFF. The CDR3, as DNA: TGTGCCAGCACGAACAGGGACCCGAACACCGGGGAGCTGTTTTTT.

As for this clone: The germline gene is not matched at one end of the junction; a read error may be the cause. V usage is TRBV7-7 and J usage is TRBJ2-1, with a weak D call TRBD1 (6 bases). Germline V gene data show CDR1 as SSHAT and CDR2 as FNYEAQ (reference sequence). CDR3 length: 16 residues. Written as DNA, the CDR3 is TGTGCTAGCAGTTCTAGGGCAGGGGCGAACTACAATGAGCAGTTCTTC. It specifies CASSSRAGANYNEQFF.

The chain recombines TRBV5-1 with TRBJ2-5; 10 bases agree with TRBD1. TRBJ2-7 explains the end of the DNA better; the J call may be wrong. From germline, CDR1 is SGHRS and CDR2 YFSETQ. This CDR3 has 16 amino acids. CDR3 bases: TGCGCCAGCAGCATGGTCCGGGACAGGGGTGCCTACGAGCAGTACTTC. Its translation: CASSMVRDRGAYEQYF.

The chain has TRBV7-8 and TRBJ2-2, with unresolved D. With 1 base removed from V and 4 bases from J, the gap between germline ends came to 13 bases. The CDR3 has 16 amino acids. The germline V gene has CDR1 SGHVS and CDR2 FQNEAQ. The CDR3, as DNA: TGTGCCAGCAGCTTAGGAGACTTAGATCTCACCGGGGAGCTGTTTTTT. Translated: CASSLGDLDLTGELFF.

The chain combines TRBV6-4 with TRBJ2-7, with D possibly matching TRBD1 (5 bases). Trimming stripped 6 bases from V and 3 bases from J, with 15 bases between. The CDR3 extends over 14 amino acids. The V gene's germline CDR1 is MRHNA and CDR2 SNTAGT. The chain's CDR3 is CASRPIRDNYEQYF. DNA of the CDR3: TGTGCCAGCAGACCTATCAGGGATAACTACGAGCAGTACTTC.

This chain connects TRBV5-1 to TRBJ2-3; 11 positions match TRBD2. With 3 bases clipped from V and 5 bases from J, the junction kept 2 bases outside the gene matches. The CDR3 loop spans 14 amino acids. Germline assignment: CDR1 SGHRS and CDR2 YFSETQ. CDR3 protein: CASSSTSGRDTQYF. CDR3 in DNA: TGCGCCAGCAGCTCAACTAGCGGGAGAGATACGCAGTATTTT.

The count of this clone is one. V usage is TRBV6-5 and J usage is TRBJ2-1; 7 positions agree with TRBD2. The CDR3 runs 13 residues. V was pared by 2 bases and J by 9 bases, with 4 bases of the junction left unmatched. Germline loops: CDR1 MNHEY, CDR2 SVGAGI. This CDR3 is CASSYLRGVEQFF. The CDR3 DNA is TGTGCCAGCAGTTACCTCCGGGGGGTTGAGCAGTTCTTC.

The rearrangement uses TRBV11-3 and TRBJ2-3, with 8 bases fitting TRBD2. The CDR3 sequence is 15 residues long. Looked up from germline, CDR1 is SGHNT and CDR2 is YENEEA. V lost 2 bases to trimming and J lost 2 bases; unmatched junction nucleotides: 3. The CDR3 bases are TGTGCCAGCAGCTTAACTAGCGGAAACACAGATACGCAGTATTTT. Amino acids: CASSLTSGNTDTQYF.

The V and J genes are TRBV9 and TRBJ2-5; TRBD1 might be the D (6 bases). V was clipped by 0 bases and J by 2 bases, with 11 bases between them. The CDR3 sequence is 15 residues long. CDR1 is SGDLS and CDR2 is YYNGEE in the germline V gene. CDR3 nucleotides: TGTGCCAGCAGCGTAGGGACAGTTCTACAAGAGACCCAGTACTTC. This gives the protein CASSVGTVLQETQYF.

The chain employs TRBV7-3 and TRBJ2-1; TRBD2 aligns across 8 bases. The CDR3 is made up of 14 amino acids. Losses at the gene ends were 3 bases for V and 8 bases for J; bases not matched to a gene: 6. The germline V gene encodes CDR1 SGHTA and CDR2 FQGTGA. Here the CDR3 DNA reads TGTGCCAGCAGCTTTCTAGCGGGCGGGGATGAGCAGTTCTTC. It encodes CASSFLAGGDEQFF. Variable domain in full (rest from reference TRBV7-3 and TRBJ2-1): GAGVSQTPSNKVTEKGKYVELRCDPISGHTALYWYRQSLGQGPEFLIYFQGTGAADDSGLPNDRFFAVRPEGSVSTLKIQRTERGDSAVYLCASSFLAGGDEQFFGPGTRLTVL.

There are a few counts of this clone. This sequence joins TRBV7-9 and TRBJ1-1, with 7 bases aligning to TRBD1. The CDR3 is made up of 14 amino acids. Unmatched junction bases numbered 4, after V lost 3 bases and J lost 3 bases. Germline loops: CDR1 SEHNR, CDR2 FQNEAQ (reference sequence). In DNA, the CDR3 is TGTGCCAGCAGCTTCGGACAGGCGGACACTGAAGCTTTCTTT. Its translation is CASSFGQADTEAFF. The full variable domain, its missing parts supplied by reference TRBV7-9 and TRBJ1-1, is DTGVSQNPRHKITKRGQNVTFRCDPISEHNRLYWYRQTLGQGPEFLTYFQNEAQLEKSRLLSDRFSAERPKGSFSTLEIQRTEQGDSAMYLCASSFGQADTEAFFGQGTRLTVV.